This T cell receptor beta chain is from a study of CD8 T cells in ankylosing spondylitis. The CDR3 is made up of 13 amino acids. Per the germline V gene, CDR1 is SGHNT and CDR2 is YYREEE (reference sequence). The junction had 1 base not matched to a gene; V was cut back by 1 base and J by 6 bases. It was by quantitative 5'-RACE with molecular barcodes that TCR beta libraries were made. TCRdb re-derived calls from the 5' RACE reads in MiXCR, one entry per CDR3 protein. The table shows some 200,000 distinct CDR3 sequences, with 10% to 15% occurring only once. This clonotype has more than one count but fewer than ten.

The receptor comes from a male donor with ankylosing spondylitis or in good health (not recorded which). The chain couples TRBV5-4 to TRBJ1-2; 9 nucleotides align to TRBD1. Sequenced material: blood, either unsorted or a sorted T cell fraction (not recorded which). CDR3 coding DNA: TGTGCCAGCAGCTTGCGGACAGGGGATGGCTACACCTTC. Translating it yields CASSLRTGDGYTF.